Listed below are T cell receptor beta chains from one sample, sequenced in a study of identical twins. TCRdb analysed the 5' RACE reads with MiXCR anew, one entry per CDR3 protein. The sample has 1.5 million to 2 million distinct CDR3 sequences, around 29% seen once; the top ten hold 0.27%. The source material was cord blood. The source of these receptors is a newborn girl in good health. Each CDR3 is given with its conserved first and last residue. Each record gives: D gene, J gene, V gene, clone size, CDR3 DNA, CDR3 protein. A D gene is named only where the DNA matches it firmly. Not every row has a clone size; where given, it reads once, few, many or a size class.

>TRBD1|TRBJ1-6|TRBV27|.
TGTGCCAGCAGCACCCGGACAGGGAGAAATTCACCCCTCCACTTT
CASSTRTGRNSPLHF
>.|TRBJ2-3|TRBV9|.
TGTGCCAGCGGCCCCCCCCGACAGACAGATACGCAGTATTTT
CASGPPRQTDTQYF
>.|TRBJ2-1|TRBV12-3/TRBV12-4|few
TGTGCCAGCAGCCTCCGGGGGCGATCTGAGCAGTTCTTC
CASSLRGRSEQFF
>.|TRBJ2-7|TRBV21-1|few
TGTGCCAGCAGCAAAGACCGACTAGGAGACTACGAGCAGTACTTC
CASSKDRLGDYEQYF
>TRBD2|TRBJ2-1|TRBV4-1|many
TGTGCCAGCAGCCCTACTAGCGGGGGGACCTACAATGAGCAGTTCTTC
CASSPTSGGTYNEQFF
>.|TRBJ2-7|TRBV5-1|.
TGCGCCAGCAGCTCTAGCTTGGTAGAATACGAGCAGTACTTC
CASSSSLVEYEQYF
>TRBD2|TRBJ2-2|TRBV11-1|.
TGTGCCAGCAGCCCAAAAAGAGGTGTGGGACTAGCAGCACAGACCACCGGGGAGCTGTTTTTT
CASSPKRGVGLAAQTTGELFF
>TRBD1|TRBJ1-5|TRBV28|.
TGTGCCAGCGCCCCACTCGGGACAGGGGGCTGGGATCAGCCCCAGCATTTT
CASAPLGTGGWDQPQHF
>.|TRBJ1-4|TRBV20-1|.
TGCAGTGCTAGAGAGGGGGGGGCTGAAAAACTGTTTTTT
CSAREGGAEKLFF
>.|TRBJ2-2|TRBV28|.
TGTGCCAGCAGTCTCATGGCAGGGAACACCGGGGAGCTGTTTTTT
CASSLMAGNTGELFF
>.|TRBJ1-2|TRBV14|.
TGTGCCAGCAGCCTCTATCGGAGCTATGGCTACACCTTC
CASSLYRSYGYTF
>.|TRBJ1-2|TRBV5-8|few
TGTGCCAGCAGCTTTCCCGGACAGAGGAGCGGCTACACCTTC
CASSFPGQRSGYTF
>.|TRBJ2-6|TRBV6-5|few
TGTGCCAGCAGTTACACCCCGATCTCGCGGGTCCTGACTTTC
CASSYTPISRVLTF
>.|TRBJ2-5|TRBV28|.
TGTGCCAGCAGTTTATACCAACTCCCGGTAGGGGAGACCCAGTACTTC
CASSLYQLPVGETQYF
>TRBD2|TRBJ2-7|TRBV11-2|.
TGTGCCAGCAGCTTAGAGGGACTAGCGGCCAACGAGCAGTACTTC
CASSLEGLAANEQYF
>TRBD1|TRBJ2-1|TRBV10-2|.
TGCGCCTGTACAGAGGGGACAGGCTCCTACAATGAGCAGTTCTTC
CACTEGTGSYNEQFF
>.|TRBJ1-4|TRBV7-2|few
TGTGCCAGCGGCCGGAATGAAAAACTGTTTTTT
CASGRNEKLFF
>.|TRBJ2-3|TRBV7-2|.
TGTGCCAGCAGCTTAGTGAGGGAGGGGGCAGATACGCAGTATTTT
CASSLVREGADTQYF